This T cell receptor beta chain emerged from a study of cytomegalovirus exposure and HLA in healthy donors. Study outcomes and limitations: Most TCRs appeared rarely, but some public TCRs recurred in many donors.

Some clones are missing from TCRdb's copy, which holds only in-frame ones; the method was immunoSEQ multiplex PCR. Here the sample spans some 200,000 clones, around nine tenths being singletons. The V segment lost 5 bases and the J segment 9 bases; nucleotides outside the gene matches: 8. Germline V gene data show CDR1 as SGHTA and CDR2 as FQGNSA. CDR3 size: 15 residues. Regarding this clone: Its antigen is undetermined.

The chain combines TRBV7-2 with TRBJ2-3; 13 bases align to TRBD2. Sequenced material: PBMCs. The sequence was collected from a young woman in good health and CMV-seronegative. In nucleotides, the CDR3 is TGTGCCAGCAGCGGTTCATGGACTAGCGGGAGAACGCAGTATTTT. Protein product: CASSGSWTSGRTQYF. The variable domain in full, with the rest retrieved from reference TRBV7-2 and TRBJ2-3, is GAGVSQSPSNKVTEKGKDVELRCDPISGHTALYWYRQSLGQGLEFLIYFQGNSAPDKSGLPSDRFSAERTGGSVSTLTIQRTQQEDSAVYLCASSGSWTSGRTQYFGPGTRLTVL.